Listed below are T cell receptor beta chains from one sample, sequenced in a study of T cells in Graves' hyperthyroidism and ophthalmopathy. TCRdb called the multiplex PCR reads again in MiXCR, with one record for every CDR3 protein. The top ten hold 3% to 4% of the sample, which has under 600,000 distinct CDR3 sequences, about a sixth seen once. Sequencing was performed on blood. The receptors were sampled from a woman aged 40 to 55 with Graves' ophthalmopathy. The CDR3 runs from the conserved cysteine through the conserved F or W. Each record gives: CDR3 DNA, CDR3 protein, clone size, D gene, V gene, J gene. The D gene is left open where the match is weak. A clone size is listed for some rows: how often the clone was seen (once, few, many), or a class if it is expanded.

CDR3 DNA: TGTGCCTGGAACAACGGGGGAAGTCAGCCCCAGCATTTT; CDR3 protein: CAWNNGGSQPQHF; clone size: .; D gene: .; V gene: TRBV30; J gene: TRBJ1-5
CDR3 DNA: TGTGCCAGCAGCGAACCCCGCGGGGGCCGACAAAACATTCAATACTTC; CDR3 protein: CASSEPRGGRQNIQYF; clone size: .; D gene: .; V gene: TRBV5-4; J gene: TRBJ2-4
CDR3 DNA: TGCAGTGCCGATGGGGGAGACACCGGGGAGCTGTTTTTT; CDR3 protein: CSADGGDTGELFF; clone size: many; D gene: .; V gene: TRBV20-1; J gene: TRBJ2-2
CDR3 DNA: TGCGCCAGCAAGCCGGGACAGGGTGTAAATGAGCAGTTCTTC; CDR3 protein: CASKPGQGVNEQFF; clone size: many; D gene: TRBD1; V gene: TRBV5-1; J gene: TRBJ2-1
CDR3 DNA: TGCGCCAGCAGCTTGGCCAGTACTTCCTCTGCGGCCAACGTCCTGACTTTC; CDR3 protein: CASSLASTSSAANVLTF; clone size: .; D gene: .; V gene: TRBV5-1; J gene: TRBJ2-6
CDR3 DNA: TGTGCCACCAGTTCCAACAGGGGGCTCACAGATACGCAGTATTTT; CDR3 protein: CATSSNRGLTDTQYF; clone size: few; D gene: TRBD1; V gene: TRBV15; J gene: TRBJ2-3
CDR3 DNA: TGTGCCAGCAGCTGGGGGGACTCCGGGGAGCTGTTTTTT; CDR3 protein: CASSWGDSGELFF; clone size: .; D gene: .; V gene: TRBV7-6; J gene: TRBJ2-2
CDR3 DNA: TGTGCCAGCAGCTACCTTTGGAGGACAGGGCAAAATCAGCCCCAGCATTTT; CDR3 protein: CASSYLWRTGQNQPQHF; clone size: many; D gene: TRBD1; V gene: TRBV6-1; J gene: TRBJ1-5
CDR3 DNA: TGTGCCAGCAGTAGAGCCCCGAGGCAAGAGACCCAGTACTTC; CDR3 protein: CASSRAPRQETQYF; clone size: many; D gene: .; V gene: TRBV28; J gene: TRBJ2-5
CDR3 DNA: TGCAGCGTGACAGATAACTATGGCTACACCTTC; CDR3 protein: CSVTDNYGYTF; clone size: few; D gene: .; V gene: TRBV29-1; J gene: TRBJ1-2
CDR3 DNA: TGTGCCAGCAGCTTTCCGGGGGCCGTGGAGACCCAGTACTTC; CDR3 protein: CASSFPGAVETQYF; clone size: many; D gene: .; V gene: TRBV11-2; J gene: TRBJ2-5
CDR3 DNA: TGCAGTGCACCCCCCATCCTAGCGGGAGACCCCTACGAGCAGTACTTC; CDR3 protein: CSAPPILAGDPYEQYF; clone size: .; D gene: TRBD2; V gene: TRBV20-1; J gene: TRBJ2-7
CDR3 DNA: TGTGCCACCAGGGGCGGGGGGAGAGGCTACAATGAACAGTTCTTC; CDR3 protein: CATRGGGRGYNEQFF; clone size: .; D gene: TRBD2; V gene: TRBV10-3; J gene: TRBJ2-1
CDR3 DNA: TGCAGCGTTGAGGCCGCCAACTATGGCTACACCTTC; CDR3 protein: CSVEAANYGYTF; clone size: few; D gene: .; V gene: TRBV29-1; J gene: TRBJ1-2
CDR3 DNA: TGTGCCAGCAGGCCCGACCGGGACAGGGGAACAGATACGCAGTATTTT; CDR3 protein: CASRPDRDRGTDTQYF; clone size: .; D gene: TRBD1; V gene: TRBV6-1; J gene: TRBJ2-3
CDR3 DNA: TGTGCCAGCACTGACCCGAACACTGAAGCTTTCTTT; CDR3 protein: CASTDPNTEAFF; clone size: many; D gene: .; V gene: TRBV2; J gene: TRBJ1-1
CDR3 DNA: TGCAGTGCTAGGGGCAGGGGTTGGACTGAAGCTTTCTTT; CDR3 protein: CSARGRGWTEAFF; clone size: few; D gene: .; V gene: TRBV20-1; J gene: TRBJ1-1
CDR3 DNA: TGTGCCAGCAAGTTGGTAGCGGGGGACCGGGATACGCAGTATTTT; CDR3 protein: CASKLVAGDRDTQYF; clone size: many; D gene: TRBD2; V gene: TRBV7-2; J gene: TRBJ2-3
CDR3 DNA: TGTGCCAGCAGCGGGACAGGCCCAAATGAAGCTTTCTTT; CDR3 protein: CASSGTGPNEAFF; clone size: .; D gene: TRBD1; V gene: TRBV9; J gene: TRBJ1-1
CDR3 DNA: TGCAGTGCCACAGGACAGGGGAATCAGCCCCAGCATTTT; CDR3 protein: CSATGQGNQPQHF; clone size: few; D gene: TRBD1; V gene: TRBV20-1; J gene: TRBJ1-5
CDR3 DNA: TGCGCCAGCAGTGGGCCCGAGGACGGAGCTAACTATGGCTACACCTTC; CDR3 protein: CASSGPEDGANYGYTF; clone size: many; D gene: .; V gene: TRBV10-1; J gene: TRBJ1-2
CDR3 DNA: TGTGCCAGCACCGGGGACAGCCATGAAGCTTTCTTT; CDR3 protein: CASTGDSHEAFF; clone size: many; D gene: TRBD1; V gene: TRBV3-1; J gene: TRBJ1-1
CDR3 DNA: TGTGCCAGCAGTCTCTGGGGGGGGGAGGATCAGCCCCAGCATTTT; CDR3 protein: CASSLWGGEDQPQHF; clone size: few; D gene: .; V gene: TRBV6-2/TRBV6-3; J gene: TRBJ1-5
CDR3 DNA: TGTGCCACCCTGACAGGGGCGGGAAACACCATATATTTT; CDR3 protein: CATLTGAGNTIYF; clone size: many; D gene: TRBD1; V gene: TRBV28; J gene: TRBJ1-3
CDR3 DNA: TGTGCCAGCAGTTTGGGGGGAGCGTCTTCCCCCTACGAGCAGTACTTC; CDR3 protein: CASSLGGASSPYEQYF; clone size: many; D gene: .; V gene: TRBV28; J gene: TRBJ2-7
CDR3 DNA: TGTGCCAGCAGTGAAATGCGTAATAGCAATCAGCCCCAGCATTTT; CDR3 protein: CASSEMRNSNQPQHF; clone size: few; D gene: .; V gene: TRBV2; J gene: TRBJ1-5